Shown below are 5 T cell receptor beta chains from a single sample sequenced in a study of control samples from healthy donors and cancer patients. Profiling relied on immunoSEQ multiplex PCR, and the TCRdb table lists in-frame clones only, not all of them. The sample shows 190,000 or so clones, 80% to 95% of them seen only once. The source material was blood. These receptor sequences come from a young man in good health.

The gene calls are TRBV11-1 and TRBJ2-7; the D is unclear. In germline, CDR1 is SGHAT, CDR2 FQDESV (reference sequence). CDR3 length: 15 residues. Trimming took off 6 bases at V and 3 bases at J, with 18 bases between the two ends. CDR3 nucleotides: TGTGCCAGCAGGCCTAGGGCGTCCCAGGACTACGAGCAGTACTTC. Translation: CASRPRASQDYEQYF.

This chain uses TRBV6-5 with TRBJ1-6; the D gene is possibly TRBD1 (5 bases). Germline CDR1 MNHEY, CDR2 SVGAGI. This CDR3 spans 12 amino acids. V was cut by 5 bases and J by 7 bases, with 6 bases left in between. CDR3 sequence: CASSQGNSPLHF. In DNA, the CDR3 is TGTGCCAGCAGTCAGGGAAATTCACCCCTCCACTTT.

The rearrangement joins TRBV5-1 to TRBJ1-1; D is undetermined. Per the germline V gene, CDR1 is SGHRS and CDR2 is YFSETQ. CDR3 size: 13 residues. The germline V and J ends were trimmed by 2 bases and 4 bases, with 9 bases remaining between them. The CDR3 reads CASSFEKPTEAFF. CDR3 sequence (DNA): TGCGCCAGCAGCTTCGAGAAGCCCACTGAAGCTTTCTTT.

This rearrangement joins TRBV5-1 to TRBJ2-5; either TRBD1 or TRBD2 may supply D (5 bases each). Trimming left V 0 bases short and J 7 bases short, with 13 bases between. The CDR3 covers 14 residues. Germline CDR1 is SGHRS and CDR2 is YFSETQ. CDR3 region: CASSLGGAGGTQYF. The CDR3 DNA is TGCGCCAGCAGCTTGGGAGGGGCTGGGGGGACCCAGTACTTC.

The CDR3 bases are TGTGCCAGCAGCCCCCGCGGCAGGGTTGATTCACCCCTCCACTTT. This translates into CASSPRGRVDSPLHF. The genes are TRBV9 and TRBJ1-6; tentatively, D is TRBD1 (5 bases). The germline V gene encodes CDR1 SGDLS and CDR2 YYNGEE. CDR3 length equals 15 residues. V lost 4 bases to trimming and J lost 8 bases, with 16 bases between them.